These T cell receptor beta chains were read from a single sample in a study of blood T cells in healthy people across ages. One entry per CDR3 protein, called by TCRdb with MiXCR from the 5' RACE reads. The sample holds about 680,000 distinct CDR3 sequences, more than 40% seen once. The sample consisted of blood. Receptors were obtained from a woman between 55 and 75 years old in good health. Both conserved end residues are part of each CDR3. A D gene is named only where the DNA matches it firmly. Clone size is stated in some rows and not others, as once, few, many or a class when expanded.

clone_size: .
v_call: TRBV7-8
j_call: TRBJ2-1
d_call: .
cdr3_nt: TGTGCCAGCAGCTCTAACTTGCAAAGCTCCTACAATGAGCAGTTCTTC
cdr3_aa: CASSSNLQSSYNEQFF

clone_size: .
v_call: TRBV7-2
j_call: TRBJ1-4
d_call: TRBD1
cdr3_nt: TGTGCCAGCAGCCAGCGGACAGGTTCAAAACTGTTTTTT
cdr3_aa: CASSQRTGSKLFF

clone_size: few
v_call: TRBV24-1
j_call: TRBJ2-3
d_call: .
cdr3_nt: TGTGCCACCAGTCAGGAGGGTTGGACAGATACGCAGTATTTT
cdr3_aa: CATSQEGWTDTQYF

clone_size: few
v_call: TRBV6-2/TRBV6-3
j_call: TRBJ1-2
d_call: TRBD1
cdr3_nt: TGTGCCAGCAGTCTCCCCAGGGGGAGTAAAAACTATGGCTACACCTTC
cdr3_aa: CASSLPRGSKNYGYTF

clone_size: .
v_call: TRBV7-2
j_call: TRBJ2-5
d_call: .
cdr3_nt: TGTGCCAGCGGGTCGGAGGTAGGCCTCCAAGAGACCCAGTACTTC
cdr3_aa: CASGSEVGLQETQYF

clone_size: .
v_call: TRBV12-3/TRBV12-4
j_call: TRBJ2-7
d_call: TRBD2
cdr3_nt: TGTGCCAGCAGTTGGGGGACTAGCGGGACATACGAGCAGTACTTC
cdr3_aa: CASSWGTSGTYEQYF

clone_size: few
v_call: TRBV28
j_call: TRBJ1-6
d_call: TRBD1
cdr3_nt: TGTGCCAGCAGCTCCGAGGCAGGGGGTAACAATTCACCCCTCCACTTT
cdr3_aa: CASSSEAGGNNSPLHF

clone_size: .
v_call: TRBV7-2
j_call: TRBJ2-3
d_call: .
cdr3_nt: TGTGCCAGCAGCTTACTTCGTCTACCCACAGATACGCAGTATTTT
cdr3_aa: CASSLLRLPTDTQYF

clone_size: .
v_call: TRBV7-8
j_call: TRBJ2-7
d_call: TRBD2
cdr3_nt: TGTGCCAGCAGCGTAGCACTAGCGGGAACCAACGAGCAGTACTTC
cdr3_aa: CASSVALAGTNEQYF

clone_size: few
v_call: TRBV4-1
j_call: TRBJ2-7
d_call: TRBD1
cdr3_nt: TGCGCCAGCAGCCAAGTGGGGACAGGGAGGGGCTCCTACGAGCAGTACTTC
cdr3_aa: CASSQVGTGRGSYEQYF

clone_size: .
v_call: TRBV5-5
j_call: TRBJ1-1
d_call: .
cdr3_nt: TGTGCCAGCAGCTTTTGGAGGGGCACTGAAGCTTTCTTT
cdr3_aa: CASSFWRGTEAFF

clone_size: few
v_call: TRBV29-1
j_call: TRBJ1-5
d_call: TRBD1
cdr3_nt: TGCAGCGCAGGGGGGGGGAGCAATCAGCCCCAGCATTTT
cdr3_aa: CSAGGGSNQPQHF

clone_size: few
v_call: TRBV15
j_call: TRBJ2-1
d_call: .
cdr3_nt: TGTGCCACCAGCAGAGATGGGAGGACTAACAATGAGCAGTTCTTC
cdr3_aa: CATSRDGRTNNEQFF

clone_size: .
v_call: TRBV7-2
j_call: TRBJ2-5
d_call: .
cdr3_nt: TGTGCCAGCAGCTTGACTAACTGGGGGAAGACCCAGTACTTC
cdr3_aa: CASSLTNWGKTQYF

clone_size: .
v_call: TRBV7-9
j_call: TRBJ2-7
d_call: .
cdr3_nt: TGTGCCAGCAGCTTGGGTGGGACACCTACCTACGAGCAGTACTTC
cdr3_aa: CASSLGGTPTYEQYF

clone_size: .
v_call: TRBV7-2
j_call: TRBJ1-6
d_call: TRBD1
cdr3_nt: TGTGCCAGCAGCTCGGACAGGGCCGAGAAGCCCCTCCACTTT
cdr3_aa: CASSSDRAEKPLHF

clone_size: .
v_call: TRBV7-7
j_call: TRBJ2-3
d_call: .
cdr3_nt: TGTGCCAGCAGCCCGATCCCAGCGTCAGATACGCAGTATTTT
cdr3_aa: CASSPIPASDTQYF

clone_size: many
v_call: TRBV3-1
j_call: TRBJ1-2
d_call: .
cdr3_nt: TGTGCCAGCAGCCAAGAGGAGCCAAACCCCTATGGCTACACCTTC
cdr3_aa: CASSQEEPNPYGYTF

clone_size: few
v_call: TRBV12-3/TRBV12-4
j_call: TRBJ2-3
d_call: TRBD2
cdr3_nt: TGTGCCAGCAGTTTGAGCGGGAGTCGGTCAGATACGCAGTATTTT
cdr3_aa: CASSLSGSRSDTQYF

clone_size: .
v_call: TRBV4-1
j_call: TRBJ2-5
d_call: .
cdr3_nt: TGCGCCAGCAGCCAAGGCTTAGGGGTTGCCTACAATGAGCAGTACTTC
cdr3_aa: CASSQGLGVAYNEQYF

clone_size: few
v_call: TRBV18
j_call: TRBJ1-6
d_call: .
cdr3_nt: TGTGCCAGCTCATCCGACAGTAATTCACCCCTCCACTTT
cdr3_aa: CASSSDSNSPLHF

clone_size: few
v_call: TRBV7-2
j_call: TRBJ2-1
d_call: TRBD2
cdr3_nt: TGTGCCAGCAGCCTGTCCACCGGGACTAGGCTTGAAAACGAGCAGTTCTTC
cdr3_aa: CASSLSTGTRLENEQFF

clone_size: .
v_call: TRBV7-9
j_call: TRBJ1-2
d_call: .
cdr3_nt: TGTACCACCGGCGGGGAACACTATGGCTACACCTTC
cdr3_aa: CTTGGEHYGYTF

clone_size: .
v_call: TRBV30
j_call: TRBJ2-7
d_call: TRBD2
cdr3_nt: TGTGCCTGCTATCTAGCGGGAGTAGGTGGGCGATCCTACGAGCAGTACTTC
cdr3_aa: CACYLAGVGGRSYEQYF

clone_size: .
v_call: TRBV20-1
j_call: TRBJ2-5
d_call: .
cdr3_nt: TGCAGTGCTAGAGAGTGGGGACGGTTACCGCGGACCCAGTACTTC
cdr3_aa: CSAREWGRLPRTQYF

clone_size: .
v_call: TRBV27
j_call: TRBJ2-3
d_call: TRBD2
cdr3_nt: TGTGCCAGCAGTTTATCTAGCGGGAGGGTCGCAGATACGCAGTATTTT
cdr3_aa: CASSLSSGRVADTQYF

clone_size: .
v_call: TRBV20-1
j_call: TRBJ1-5
d_call: .
cdr3_nt: TGCAGTGCTACTTCACTGAATCAGCCCCAGCATTTT
cdr3_aa: CSATSLNQPQHF

clone_size: once
v_call: TRBV20-1
j_call: TRBJ2-1
d_call: TRBD2
cdr3_nt: TGCAGTGCTAGATCCCACACCGGGAGGCGGTACAATGAGCAGTTCTTC
cdr3_aa: CSARSHTGRRYNEQFF

clone_size: .
v_call: TRBV29-1
j_call: TRBJ1-3
d_call: .
cdr3_nt: TGCAGCGTTGATACAGGAAACACCATATATTTT
cdr3_aa: CSVDTGNTIYF

clone_size: once
v_call: TRBV28
j_call: TRBJ1-2
d_call: TRBD1
cdr3_nt: TGTGCCAGCAGTTTAGGGGACAGGGAAGGACGTGGCTACACCTTC
cdr3_aa: CASSLGDREGRGYTF

clone_size: .
v_call: TRBV20-1
j_call: TRBJ2-7
d_call: TRBD2
cdr3_nt: TGCAGTGCTAGCAAGGGCCAGGGGAGCGGGAGCTCCTACGAGCAGTACTTC
cdr3_aa: CSASKGQGSGSSYEQYF